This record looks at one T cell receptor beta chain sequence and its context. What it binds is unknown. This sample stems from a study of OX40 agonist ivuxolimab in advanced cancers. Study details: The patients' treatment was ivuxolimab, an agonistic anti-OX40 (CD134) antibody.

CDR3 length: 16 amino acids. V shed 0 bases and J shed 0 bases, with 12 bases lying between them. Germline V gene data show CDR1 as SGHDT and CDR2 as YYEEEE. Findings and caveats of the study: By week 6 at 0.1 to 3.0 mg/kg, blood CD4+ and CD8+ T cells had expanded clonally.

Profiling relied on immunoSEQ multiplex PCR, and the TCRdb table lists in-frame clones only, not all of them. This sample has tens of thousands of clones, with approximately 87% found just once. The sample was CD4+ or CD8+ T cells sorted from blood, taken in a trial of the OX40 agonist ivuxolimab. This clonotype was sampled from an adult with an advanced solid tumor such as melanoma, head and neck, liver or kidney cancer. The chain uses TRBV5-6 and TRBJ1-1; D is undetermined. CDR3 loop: CASSLAGWGMNTEAFF. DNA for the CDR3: TGTGCCAGCAGCTTGGCCGGGTGGGGTATGAACACTGAAGCTTTCTTT.